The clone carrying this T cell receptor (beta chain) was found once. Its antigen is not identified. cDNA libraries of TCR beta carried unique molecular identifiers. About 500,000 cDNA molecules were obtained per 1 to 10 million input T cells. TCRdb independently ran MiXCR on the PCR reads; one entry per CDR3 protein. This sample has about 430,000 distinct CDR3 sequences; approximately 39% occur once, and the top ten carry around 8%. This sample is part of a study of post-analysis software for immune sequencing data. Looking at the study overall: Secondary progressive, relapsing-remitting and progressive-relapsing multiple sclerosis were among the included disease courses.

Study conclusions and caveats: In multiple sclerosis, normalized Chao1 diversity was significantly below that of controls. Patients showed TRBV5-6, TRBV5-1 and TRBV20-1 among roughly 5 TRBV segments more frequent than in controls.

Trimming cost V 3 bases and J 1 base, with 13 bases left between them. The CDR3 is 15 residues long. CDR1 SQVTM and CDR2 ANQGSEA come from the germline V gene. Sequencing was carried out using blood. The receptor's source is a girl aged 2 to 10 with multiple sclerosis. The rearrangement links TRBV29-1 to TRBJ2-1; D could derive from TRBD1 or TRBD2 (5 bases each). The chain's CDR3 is CSVDLRGQSYNEQFF. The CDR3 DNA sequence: TGCAGCGTTGATTTGAGGGGCCAATCCTACAATGAGCAGTTCTTC.